What follows is one T cell receptor (beta chain) and its context. In its sample, this clonotype was seen many times. Its antigen is currently not known. There are no base qualities to consult, and no much larger clone falls within one base. There are 13 amino acids in the CDR3, from cysteine to phenylalanine inclusive. Solely the CDR3 DNA is kept, with 39 bases framed from the first base. Trimming removed 6 bases from V and 1 base from J, leaving 12 bases between the germline ends. Taken from the germline V gene (reference sequence), the CDR1 and CDR2 loops are DFQATT and SNEGSKA. To prepare the library, PCR was applied. The instrument given in TCRdb is Illumina HiSeq 2500. Molecular barcoding was employed in the preparation of TCR libraries, with unique molecular identifiers being used to normalize TCRbeta repertoire quantification. Through fastp at Q25 and MiXCR, TCRdb rebuilt clones from the public reads, retaining in-frame beta chains. Under each unique CDR3 protein, matching rows form one entry showing the most common genes and DNA. This sample gives about 690,000 distinct CDR3 sequences in total; roughly 15% of them show up just once. The top ten constitute approximately 1% of the sample.

These data come from a study of T-cell reconstitution after alpha-beta-depleted transplantation in children (dated by TCRdb to about 2016). Concerning the study at large: The study quantitatively tracked T-cell immune reconstitution after TCRalphabeta/CD19-depleted allogeneic hematopoietic cell transplantation in children using TCR repertoire profiling.

Recombination joined TRBV20-1 with TRBJ1-1; the best D guess is TRBD1, with 6 bases matching. Sequences were derived from PBMCs from the stem cell graft donor, sampled from the stem cell graft. This TCR came from a human donor who donated a stem cell graft to a child with acute myeloid leukemia. The DNA reads as follows: TGCAGTGCGAACAGGGATAAGAACACTGAAGCTTTCTTT. It encodes CSANRDKNTEAFF.